These T cell receptor beta chains were read from a single sample in a study of blood T cell repertoires in COVID-19. Repertoires were generated with immunoSEQ multiplex PCR, while TCRdb's copy carries only in-frame clones and drops some. The profile covers some 80,000 clones, with about 85% appearing a single time and 9% to 10% taken by the ten largest. Sequencing was performed on peripheral blood. The origin of the receptors is a human donor in a cohort sampled during active COVID-19. The CDR3 runs from the conserved cysteine through the conserved F or W. A D gene is named only where the DNA matches it firmly. Not all rows give a size; the values are once, few, many and, for expanded clones, a class.

J gene: TRBJ2-2
clone size: once
V gene: TRBV7-8
D gene: NA
CDR3 protein: CATSRDLLGELFF
CDR3 DNA: TGTGCCACGTCCAGGGATCTTCTCGGGGAGCTGTTTTTT

J gene: TRBJ1-1
clone size: NA
V gene: TRBV12-3/TRBV12-4
D gene: NA
CDR3 protein: CASSAHGNTEAFF
CDR3 DNA: TGTGCCAGCAGTGCCCACGGGAACACTGAAGCTTTCTTT

J gene: TRBJ2-7
clone size: NA
V gene: TRBV5-6
D gene: NA
CDR3 protein: CASSLQGYEQYF
CDR3 DNA: TGTGCCAGCAGCTTACAGGGTTACGAGCAGTACTTC

J gene: TRBJ2-7
clone size: NA
V gene: TRBV5-1
D gene: TRBD1
CDR3 protein: CASRKETGAYEQYF
CDR3 DNA: TGCGCCAGCAGGAAAGAGACAGGGGCCTACGAGCAGTACTTC

J gene: TRBJ2-2
clone size: NA
V gene: TRBV19
D gene: TRBD1
CDR3 protein: CASSNQGAGTGELFF
CDR3 DNA: TGTGCCAGTAGTAACCAGGGGGCAGGCACCGGGGAGCTGTTTTTT

J gene: TRBJ1-2
clone size: NA
V gene: TRBV7-9
D gene: TRBD1
CDR3 protein: CASSLGGQGGYGYTF
CDR3 DNA: TGTGCCAGCAGCTTAGGAGGACAGGGGGGCTATGGCTACACCTTC

J gene: TRBJ2-5
clone size: NA
V gene: TRBV3-1/TRBV3-2
D gene: TRBD2
CDR3 protein: CASSQGSTTSGQEAQYF
CDR3 DNA: TGTGCCAGCAGCCAAGGTTCCACGACTAGCGGCCAAGAGGCCCAGTACTTC

J gene: TRBJ1-2
clone size: NA
V gene: TRBV7-3
D gene: TRBD1
CDR3 protein: CASSFAGTGNGYTF
CDR3 DNA: TGTGCCAGCAGCTTCGCCGGGACAGGGAATGGCTACACCTTC

J gene: TRBJ2-2
clone size: once
V gene: TRBV9
D gene: NA
CDR3 protein: CASSSRQQSNTGELFF
CDR3 DNA: TGTGCCAGCAGCTCCAGACAGCAATCAAACACCGGGGAGCTGTTTTTT

J gene: TRBJ1-2
clone size: NA
V gene: TRBV28
D gene: NA
CDR3 protein: CASSTGNYGYTF
CDR3 DNA: TGTGCCAGCTCCACAGGGAACTATGGCTACACCTTC

J gene: TRBJ2-3
clone size: NA
V gene: TRBV3-1/TRBV3-2
D gene: TRBD1
CDR3 protein: CASTGQGRADTQYF
CDR3 DNA: TGTGCCAGCACAGGACAGGGGAGGGCAGATACGCAGTATTTT

J gene: TRBJ2-7
clone size: NA
V gene: TRBV6-5
D gene: NA
CDR3 protein: CASSYSDYLSYEQYF
CDR3 DNA: TGTGCCAGCAGTTACTCCGACTATCTCTCCTACGAGCAGTACTTC

J gene: TRBJ1-2
clone size: NA
V gene: TRBV7-9
D gene: TRBD1
CDR3 protein: CASSLLTGGSGYTF
CDR3 DNA: TGTGCCAGCAGCTTGCTAACAGGGGGCTCTGGCTACACCTTC

J gene: TRBJ2-7
clone size: NA
V gene: TRBV28
D gene: NA
CDR3 protein: CASSSRRAEQYF
CDR3 DNA: TGTGCCAGCAGTTCGCGGAGGGCAGAGCAGTACTTC

J gene: TRBJ1-6
clone size: NA
V gene: TRBV19
D gene: NA
CDR3 protein: CASSIRGANSPLHF
CDR3 DNA: TGTGCCAGTAGTATAAGGGGCGCTAATTCACCCCTCCACTTT

J gene: TRBJ2-2
clone size: few
V gene: TRBV5-1
D gene: NA
CDR3 protein: CASSSISRRDIGELFF
CDR3 DNA: TGCGCCAGCAGCTCCATATCCCGCAGGGATATCGGGGAGCTGTTTTTT

J gene: TRBJ2-5
clone size: NA
V gene: TRBV12-5
D gene: TRBD1
CDR3 protein: CANWTGGEETQYF
CDR3 DNA: TGTGCTAACTGGACAGGGGGCGAGGAGACCCAGTACTTC

J gene: TRBJ2-7
clone size: NA
V gene: TRBV19
D gene: TRBD2
CDR3 protein: CASSISTSGRPEQYF
CDR3 DNA: TGTGCCAGTAGTATCTCGACGAGCGGGAGGCCCGAGCAGTACTTC

J gene: TRBJ2-2
clone size: NA
V gene: TRBV5-5
D gene: TRBD1
CDR3 protein: CASSFRGPDTGELFF
CDR3 DNA: TGTGCCAGCAGCTTCAGGGGGCCAGACACCGGGGAGCTGTTTTTT

J gene: TRBJ1-2
clone size: once
V gene: TRBV2
D gene: TRBD1
CDR3 protein: CASSGTGGRVPF
CDR3 DNA: TGTGCCAGCAGTGGGACAGGGGGCCGTGTACCCTTC

J gene: TRBJ2-1
clone size: NA
V gene: TRBV5-5
D gene: NA
CDR3 protein: CASSLEGSFINEQFF
CDR3 DNA: TGTGCCAGCAGCTTAGAGGGTAGCTTTATCAATGAGCAGTTCTTC

J gene: TRBJ2-4
clone size: NA
V gene: TRBV11-2
D gene: NA
CDR3 protein: CASSPAGNIQYF
CDR3 DNA: TGTGCCAGCAGCCCGGCGGGGAACATTCAGTACTTC

J gene: TRBJ1-1
clone size: NA
V gene: TRBV3-1/TRBV3-2
D gene: NA
CDR3 protein: CASSPGAGKTEAFF
CDR3 DNA: TGTGCCAGCAGTCCTGGAGCAGGGAAGACTGAAGCTTTCTTT

J gene: TRBJ1-2
clone size: NA
V gene: TRBV28
D gene: TRBD1
CDR3 protein: CASRQQGSYGYTF
CDR3 DNA: TGTGCCAGCAGACAACAGGGGTCCTATGGCTACACCTTC

J gene: TRBJ2-2
clone size: NA
V gene: TRBV19
D gene: NA
CDR3 protein: CASSPLARGIGELFF
CDR3 DNA: TGTGCCAGTAGTCCACTGGCTAGGGGAATCGGGGAGCTGTTTTTT

J gene: TRBJ2-7
clone size: NA
V gene: TRBV5-1
D gene: NA
CDR3 protein: CASSDQGGSYEQYF
CDR3 DNA: TGCGCCAGCAGCGACCAGGGGGGCTCCTACGAGCAGTACTTC

J gene: TRBJ1-5
clone size: few
V gene: TRBV2
D gene: NA
CDR3 protein: CASSGDGGWQPQHF
CDR3 DNA: TGTGCCAGCAGTGGGGATGGGGGGTGGCAGCCCCAGCATTTT

J gene: TRBJ2-7
clone size: NA
V gene: TRBV5-1
D gene: TRBD2
CDR3 protein: CASSSSPAGGPYEQYF
CDR3 DNA: TGCGCCAGCAGCTCCTCCCCAGCGGGAGGCCCCTACGAGCAGTACTTC

J gene: TRBJ1-1
clone size: NA
V gene: TRBV25-1
D gene: TRBD1
CDR3 protein: CASKWPGQGARVTEAFF
CDR3 DNA: TGTGCCAGCAAGTGGCCGGGACAGGGGGCGAGGGTCACTGAAGCTTTCTTT

J gene: TRBJ2-2
clone size: NA
V gene: TRBV5-1
D gene: TRBD1
CDR3 protein: CASSFLAGGNTGELFF
CDR3 DNA: TGCGCCAGCAGCTTCCTGGCAGGGGGCAACACCGGGGAGCTGTTTTTT

J gene: TRBJ2-7
clone size: NA
V gene: TRBV7-3
D gene: NA
CDR3 protein: CASSLRQGGREQYF
CDR3 DNA: TGTGCCAGCAGCTTACGGCAGGGGGGTCGCGAGCAGTACTTC

J gene: TRBJ1-5
clone size: NA
V gene: TRBV3-1/TRBV3-2
D gene: NA
CDR3 protein: CASSQEGRVQPQHF
CDR3 DNA: TGTGCCAGCAGCCAAGAGGGCAGGGTTCAGCCCCAGCATTTT

J gene: TRBJ1-1
clone size: few
V gene: TRBV5-1
D gene: TRBD1
CDR3 protein: CASSYTGGAGTEAFF
CDR3 DNA: TGCGCCAGCAGTTACACAGGGGGCGCGGGAACTGAAGCTTTCTTT

J gene: TRBJ2-3
clone size: NA
V gene: TRBV7-9
D gene: TRBD2
CDR3 protein: CASSLGLAGDTQYF
CDR3 DNA: TGTGCCAGCAGCCTCGGACTAGCGGGGGATACGCAGTATTTT

J gene: TRBJ2-1
clone size: NA
V gene: TRBV10-1
D gene: TRBD2
CDR3 protein: CASSDFLAGGRVPPLLNEQFF
CDR3 DNA: TGCGCCAGCAGTGACTTCCTAGCGGGAGGGCGGGTACCCCCACTTCTCAATGAGCAGTTCTTC

J gene: TRBJ1-5
clone size: NA
V gene: TRBV27
D gene: NA
CDR3 protein: CASSYGTPPRNQPQHF
CDR3 DNA: TGTGCCAGCAGTTACGGGACACCCCCCCGAAATCAGCCCCAGCATTTT

J gene: TRBJ1-1
clone size: NA
V gene: TRBV5-1
D gene: NA
CDR3 protein: CASSYGGDNTEAFF
CDR3 DNA: TGCGCCAGCAGCTATGGAGGGGATAACACTGAAGCTTTCTTT

J gene: TRBJ2-5
clone size: NA
V gene: TRBV3-1/TRBV3-2
D gene: NA
CDR3 protein: CASSQEWVHFWLAHF
CDR3 DNA: TGTGCCAGCAGCCAAGAGTGGGTCCATTTCTGGCTAGCGCACTTC

J gene: TRBJ1-4
clone size: NA
V gene: TRBV3-1/TRBV3-2
D gene: TRBD1
CDR3 protein: CASSLQGQTNEKLFF
CDR3 DNA: TGTGCCAGCAGCCTTCAGGGACAGACTAATGAAAAACTGTTTTTT

J gene: TRBJ1-5
clone size: NA
V gene: TRBV10-1
D gene: TRBD1
CDR3 protein: CASTLTGGNQPQHF
CDR3 DNA: TGCGCCAGCACCCTGACAGGGGGCAATCAGCCCCAGCATTTT